This TCR beta chain was recovered during a study of cytomegalovirus exposure and HLA in healthy donors. Study results and limitations: In vitro confirmation showed a few CMV-associated chains to be CMV antigen specific.

The method was immunoSEQ multiplex PCR; TCRdb's version includes in-frame clones alone and lacks a portion of them. The profile covers around 150,000 clones, with roughly 90% appearing a single time and 10% taken by the ten largest. To note about this clone: The antigen is unknown.

The CDR3 is 14 amino acids. Per germline, CDR1 MDHEN and CDR2 SYDVKM. Between the trimmed V and J ends, which lost 6 bases and 11 bases, there was a span of 22 bases. Sequenced: PBMCs. This receptor was identified in a woman between 18 and 30 years old in good health and CMV-seropositive. The V and J genes are TRBV28 and TRBJ1-1, with D perhaps matching TRBD1 (6 bases). The CDR3 region is CASSPGRGWWYAFF. In DNA form, the CDR3 reads TGTGCCAGCAGCCCCGGGAGGGGGTGGTGGTATGCTTTCTTT.